The present entry profiles one TCR beta chain with its context. Each sample had at least 6.5 million PBMCs isolated. Per germline, CDR1 DFQATT and CDR2 SNEGSKA (reference sequence). Trimming pared 1 base from V and 4 bases from J, leaving 8 bases between. The CDR3 length is 13 residues. A sample-barcoded 5' primer and a J-beta primer mix were used in a second PCR of roughly 6 to 11 cycles. TCRdb re-called the 5' RACE reads with MiXCR, one entry per CDR3 protein. In the table there are hundreds of thousands of distinct CDR3 sequences, about 45% of which are singletons. These data are taken from a study of blood T cells in healthy people across ages.

This TCR was sampled from a man at least 80 years old in good health. Material for sequencing was blood. The rearrangement joins TRBV20-1 to TRBJ1-5; D is perhaps TRBD1 (6 bases). CDR3 in amino acids: CSARVQGNQPQHF. In nucleotides, the CDR3 is TGCAGTGCTAGAGTACAGGGTAATCAGCCCCAGCATTTT.